This TCR beta chain was documented in a study of T-cell reconstitution after alpha-beta-depleted transplantation in children. The CDR3 runs 13 residues. V gave up 6 bases and J gave up 2 bases; unmatched junction bases: 2. The V gene's germline CDR1 is SGHVS and CDR2 FNYEAQ. Unique molecular identifiers were built into the TCRbeta library. TCRdb passed the PCR reads through MiXCR, listing each CDR3 protein once. The profile covers fewer than 120,000 distinct CDR3 sequences, with 10% appearing a single time and roughly 8% taken by the ten largest. The starting material was PBMCs from the stem cell graft donor, obtained from the stem cell graft. This TCR was sampled from a human donor who donated a stem cell graft to a child with acute lymphoblastic leukemia. The V gene is TRBV7-6, the J gene TRBJ2-7, with TRBD2 matching 9 bases. The CDR3 loop reads CASSSGSTYEQYF. Here the CDR3 DNA reads TGTGCCAGCAGTAGCGGGAGTACCTACGAGCAGTACTTC. Full variable domain (missing parts from reference TRBV7-6 and TRBJ2-7): GAGVSQSPRYKVTKRGQDVALRCDPISGHVSLYWYRQALGQGPEFLTYFNYEAQQDKSGLPNDRFSAERPEGSISTLTIQRTEQRDSAMYRCASSSGSTYEQYFGPGTRLTVT.